This T cell receptor beta chain was recovered during a study of post-analysis software for immune sequencing data. The overall study: Recorded disease courses covered relapsing-remitting, secondary progressive and progressive-relapsing multiple sclerosis. Some patients had no subtype annotation.

This CDR3 comprises 16 residues. Per the germline V gene, CDR1 is MGHDK and CDR2 is SYGVNS. After removal of 0 bases from V and 13 bases from J, the junction contained 15 bases not matched to a gene. The sample holds a few counts of this clonotype. What it binds is not known. Study-level findings and limits: The five TRBV segments detected at higher frequency in patients than in controls included TRBV5-6, TRBV5-1 and TRBV20-1. Same-batch preparations were strongly co-clustered by F measure.

Each TCR beta cDNA library carried unique molecular identifiers. In TCRdb, the PCR reads were re-called with MiXCR into one record per CDR3 protein. The sample gives hundreds of thousands of distinct CDR3 sequences, 55% to 70% of which show up once; around 10% is in the top ten. This clonotype originated in a girl aged 2-10 years with multiple sclerosis. The chain links TRBV25-1 to TRBJ2-4, with 7 bases that match TRBD1. Material for sequencing was blood. CDR3 region: CASSEYSLSAGGKQYF. DNA for the CDR3: TGTGCCAGCAGTGAATATTCATTGTCGGCAGGGGGTAAGCAGTACTTC.